A single sample gave rise to the 13 T cell receptor beta chains below, sequenced in a study of cytomegalovirus exposure and HLA in healthy donors. Amplification used 60 Vbeta primers and 13 Jbeta primers. Clones were read by immunoSEQ multiplex PCR, and TCRdb kept only the in-frame ones, dropping some. This repertoire includes approximately 150,000 clones. The sequencing sample was made of PBMCs. Every receptor here comes from a woman aged 50 to 60 in good health and CMV-seronegative.

The chain recombines TRBV30 with TRBJ2-7; TRBD2 agrees at 8 bases. V lost 1 base, J lost 4 bases, and 6 bases stayed unmatched. Germline loops: CDR1 GTSNPN, CDR2 SVGIG (reference sequence). The CDR3 runs 14 residues. In DNA, the CDR3 is TGTGCCTGGAGTGGGCTAGCGGGCCTATACGAGCAGTACTTC. This encodes CAWSGLAGLYEQYF.

CDR3 coding DNA: TGTGCCAGCTCTCCCGGGATCCAAGAGACCCAGTACTTC. Protein product: CASSPGIQETQYF. V and J are TRBV18 and TRBJ2-5; maybe TRBD2 (5 bases). Germline V gives CDR1 KGHSH, CDR2 LQKENI. This CDR3 has 13 amino acids. Trimming stripped 6 bases from V and 1 base from J, with 9 bases between. Combining the CDR3 with reference TRBV18 and TRBJ2-5 gives the whole variable domain NAGVMQNPRHLVRRRGQEARLRCSPMKGHSHVYWYRQLPEEGLKFMVYLQKENIIDESGMPKERFSAEFPKEGPSILRIQQVVRGDSAAYFCASSPGIQETQYFGPGTRLLVL.

This rearrangement joins TRBV5-1 to TRBJ2-5, with a weak D call TRBD2 (5 bases). Germline V gene data show CDR1 as SGHRS and CDR2 as YFSETQ. The CDR3 is 14 residues long. Trimming removed 1 base from V and 4 bases from J, with 11 bases in between. CDR3 nucleotides: TGCGCCAGCAGCTTGAGCAGGCTAGCAGAGACCCAGTACTTC. Its protein product is CASSLSRLAETQYF.

V gene TRBV27 combines with J gene TRBJ2-1; TRBD1 might be the D (7 bases). CDR1 is MNHEY, CDR2 SMNVEV, per germline (reference sequence). The ends were cut back, 7 bases at V and 9 bases at J, with 13 bases in the middle. CDR3 length: 12 residues. DNA for the CDR3: TGTGCCAGCAAACCCCAGGGGGGTGAGCAGTTCTTC. It is translated as CASKPQGGEQFF.

The chain recombines TRBV30 with TRBJ1-1; D is unresolved. The CDR3 has 11 residues. CDR1 GTSNPN and CDR2 SVGIG come from the germline V gene (reference sequence). Trimming shortened V by 4 bases and J by 7 bases, and 10 bases separated the two germline ends. The CDR3 region has the DNA TGTGCCTGGATTTCCGGGAATGAAGCTTTCTTT. Protein: CAWISGNEAFF.

The chain links TRBV6-1 to TRBJ1-2, with D uncertain. The ends were cut back, 3 bases at V and 8 bases at J, with 16 bases in the middle. The germline V gene has CDR1 MNHNS and CDR2 SASEGT. This CDR3 is 14 amino acids long. CDR3 DNA: TGTGCCAGCAGTGAGGCGGGCCGCCCCGGAGGCTACACCTTC. It specifies CASSEAGRPGGYTF.

The chain employs TRBV19 and TRBJ1-1; possible D gene TRBD1, 6 bases. The V gene lost 6 bases and the J gene lost 4 bases, with 9 bases spanning the gap. The length of the CDR3 is 12 residues. Germline lookup yields CDR1 LNHDA and CDR2 SQIVND (reference sequence). CDR3 sequence (DNA): TGTGCCAGTAGACAGGGATCCACTGAAGCTTTCTTT. This gives the protein CASRQGSTEAFF.

The V gene is TRBV18, the J gene TRBJ1-1; 9 bases line up with TRBD1. After removal of 6 bases from V and 0 bases from J, the junction contained 5 bases not matched to a gene. Germline V gene lookup returns CDR1 KGHSH and CDR2 LQKENI. There are 15 residues in the CDR3. The CDR3 sequence is CASSRQGDLNTEAFF. The DNA of the CDR3 is TGTGCCAGCTCCAGACAGGGGGATTTGAACACTGAAGCTTTCTTT. The full variable domain, completed using reference TRBV18 and TRBJ1-1, is NAGVMQNPRHLVRRRGQEARLRCSPMKGHSHVYWYRQLPEEGLKFMVYLQKENIIDESGMPKERFSAEFPKEGPSILRIQQVVRGDSAAYFCASSRQGDLNTEAFFGQGTRLTVV.

Here the CDR3 reads CASSQEFSGVIREQYF. In DNA form, the CDR3 reads TGCGCCAGCAGCCAAGAGTTCTCGGGAGTTATAAGAGAGCAGTACTTC. This chain links TRBV4-1 with TRBJ2-7; D is perhaps TRBD2 (6 bases). CDR1 and CDR2 from the germline V gene are MGHRA and YSYEKL. This CDR3 is built from 16 residues. V dropped 0 bases and J dropped 7 bases, with 19 bases sitting between them.

This chain connects TRBV11-2 to TRBJ2-1, with 8 nucleotides matching TRBD2. Germline values: CDR1 SGHAT, CDR2 FQNNGV. The CDR3 consists of 16 residues. V lost 4 bases to trimming and J lost 7 bases; unmatched junction nucleotides: 12. The CDR3, as DNA: TGTGCCAGCAGCTCCCCCGGGGGGGGTAATTTGAATGAGCAGTTCTTC. Its protein product is CASSSPGGGNLNEQFF. The whole variable domain, remainder taken from reference TRBV11-2 and TRBJ2-1, is EAGVAQSPRYKIIEKRQSVAFWCNPISGHATLYWYQQILGQGPKLLIQFQNNGVVDDSQLPKDRFSAERLKGVDSTLKIQPAKLEDSAVYLCASSSPGGGNLNEQFFGPGTRLTVL.

V is TRBV18 and J is TRBJ2-5; D gene ambiguous. Looked up from germline, CDR1 is KGHSH and CDR2 is LQKENI. V was clipped by 3 bases and J by 5 bases, with 13 bases between them. This CDR3 has 14 residues. CDR3 nucleotides: TGTGCCAGCTCACCTAGAACCTTGGAGGAGACCCAGTACTTC. Residues: CASSPRTLEETQYF.

This chain links TRBV5-1 with TRBJ1-2; D is uncertain. V lost 4 bases, J lost 6 bases, and 19 bases lay in between. The CDR3 sequence is 15 residues long. Looked up from germline, CDR1 is SGHRS and CDR2 is YFSETQ. CDR3 in amino acids: CASSPQLAARDGYTF. The CDR3 DNA reads TGCGCCAGCAGCCCCCAACTGGCGGCGAGAGATGGCTACACCTTC.

V and J are TRBV6-6 and TRBJ2-3, with a weak D call TRBD1 (5 bases). Germline values: CDR1 MNHNY, CDR2 SVGAGI (reference sequence). The V and J ends lost 4 bases and 7 bases respectively, with 12 bases between them. The CDR3 contains 13 residues. The CDR3 nucleotides are TGTGCCAGCAGTTCCGACAGATACCATACGCAGTATTTT. This sequence encodes CASSSDRYHTQYF.